These T cell receptor beta chains were read from a single sample in a study of blood T cell repertoires in COVID-19. Clones were sequenced by immunoSEQ multiplex PCR, and TCRdb holds only the in-frame ones, with some missing. The data show over 300,000 clones, approximately 90% seen once. Sequenced material: PBMCs or T cells enriched from blood (not recorded which). All receptors derive from a woman between 18 and 29 years old who had recovered from COVID-19. The conserved cysteine and the conserved F or W are not part of the CDR3 here. A D gene is named only where the DNA matches it firmly.

d_call j_call cdr3_length v_call cdr3_aa
- TRBJ1-6 15 TRBV11-2 ASSSSTGDIENSPLH
TRBD1 TRBJ2-3 13 TRBV19 ASRIGQGVTDTQY
- TRBJ2-7 14 TRBV7-9 ASSLADQAKPYEQY
TRBD2 TRBJ2-1 14 TRBV20-1 SASGLGSGKLNEQF
TRBD1 TRBJ1-2 12 TRBV7-3 ASSPGTGASGYT
- TRBJ2-6 19 TRBV9 ASSVARGQLRRSSGANVLT
- TRBJ1-6 13 TRBV14 ASSQESWGGSPLH
TRBD2 TRBJ2-1 17 TRBV5-1 ASSIPASGRLPSYNEQF
TRBD1 TRBJ2-7 12 TRBV7-9 ASSRRQGAGEQY
- TRBJ1-1 10 TRBV7-9 ASSLDREGAF
TRBD2 TRBJ2-3 14 TRBV11-1 ASSLDTSGNTDTQY
TRBD2 TRBJ2-7 15 TRBV6-1 ASSEALGTSGRGEQY
- TRBJ2-7 12 TRBV10-1 ANKEGHTSDEQY
- TRBJ1-4 10 TRBV28 ATRGDSEKLF
TRBD1 TRBJ1-2 11 TRBV5-1 ASSPGQVGGYT
TRBD1 TRBJ1-2 11 TRBV7-9 ASSLTGDYGYT
- TRBJ1-1 14 TRBV9 ASSVERAPGNTEAF
- TRBJ1-5 13 TRBV6-5 ASSYSRYSNQPQH
- TRBJ2-3 11 TRBV30 AWSVDSPDTQY
TRBD1 TRBJ1-5 12 TRBV5-1 ASSGTGGNQPQH
- TRBJ2-7 12 TRBV15 ATSRAGGSGEQY
- TRBJ1-1 12 TRBV6-5 ASSTQGGYTEAF
TRBD1 TRBJ2-3 12 TRBV10-3 AISSGTGGDTQY
- TRBJ1-2 12 TRBV9 ASSVGTSKGGYT
- TRBJ1-2 11 TRBV6-4 ASSYTGLSGYT
- TRBJ1-6 11 TRBV12-3/TRBV12-4 ASSFQGKSPLH
- TRBJ1-2 16 TRBV29-1 SVMGPVDRPSTNYGYS
- TRBJ1-5 15 TRBV4-1 ASSQDRQPYSNQPQH
- TRBJ1-3 14 TRBV21-1 ASSGGQGRATGTIY
- TRBJ2-1 12 TRBV6-5 ASSYWTEYNEQF
- TRBJ2-2 14 TRBV28 ASSFSGSPNTGELF
TRBD1 TRBJ2-5 16 TRBV5-1 ASSVRDRGLQGTETQY
TRBD2 TRBJ2-1 13 TRBV11-2 ASSSGLAGYNEQF
TRBD2 TRBJ2-5 15 TRBV5-1 ASSGGGLAGRQETQY
- TRBJ2-3 15 TRBV27 ASSLWAGAKRTDTQY
TRBD1 TRBJ1-1 13 TRBV28 ASSGDRGGNTEAF
- TRBJ1-2 12 TRBV5-1 ASSPRGRGNGYT
TRBD2 TRBJ2-3 13 TRBV7-3 ASSLGSGATDTQY
TRBD1 TRBJ1-1 16 TRBV5-1 ASSLGQGAQSLNTEAF
- TRBJ1-3 14 TRBV11-2 ASSLDLGGAGNTIY
- TRBJ1-2 15 TRBV7-2 ASSLVSGTLGEDGYT
- TRBJ1-1 13 TRBV4-2 ASSHQDRPNTEAF
TRBD1 TRBJ1-3 12 TRBV27 ASSDRGSGNTIY
- TRBJ1-1 10 TRBV20-1 SASLANTEAF
- TRBJ2-2 11 TRBV7-2 ASSSSRAGELF
- TRBJ1-1 10 TRBV5-1 ASSLQGTEAF
TRBD1 TRBJ2-1 13 TRBV15 ATSRIGTDYNEQF
- TRBJ2-7 12 TRBV19 ASKFRGIGDEQY
TRBD2 TRBJ2-7 13 TRBV6-5 ASSYQGGSSYEQY
- TRBJ1-2 11 TRBV12-3/TRBV12-4 ASSQSGVYGYT
- TRBJ1-3 15 TRBV3-1/TRBV3-2 ASSHPLRSTSGNTIY
TRBD1 TRBJ1-1 15 TRBV16 ASSQYGTGYPGTEAF